The 2 T cell receptor beta chains below come from one sample, sequenced in a study of OX40 agonist ivuxolimab in advanced cancers. This table comes from immunoSEQ multiplex PCR, and its TCRdb copy is limited to in-frame clones, with some not included. Among around 67,000 clones listed, more than 75% were seen once. The sample was CD4+ or CD8+ T cells sorted from blood, taken in a trial of the OX40 agonist ivuxolimab. These TCRs come from an adult with an advanced solid tumor such as melanoma, head and neck, liver or kidney cancer.

The V and J genes are TRBV30 and TRBJ2-1; 9 positions agree with TRBD2. The V gene end was trimmed by 0 bases and the J gene end by 7 bases; junction bases not matched to a gene: 4. The germline gives CDR1 GTSNPN, CDR2 SVGIG (reference sequence). This CDR3 comprises 14 residues. As DNA, the CDR3 is TGTGCCTGGAGTGTACCTGGACTAGCGAATGAGCAGTTCTTC. Translation gives CAWSVPGLANEQFF.

The J gene is TRBJ2-3, the V gene TRBV6-6, with 9 bases identical to TRBD1. V was clipped by 5 bases and J by 2 bases; unmatched bases: 8. The V gene's germline CDR1 is MNHNY and CDR2 SVGAGI (reference sequence). The CDR3 loop spans 16 amino acids. CDR3 nucleotides: TGTGCCAGCAGTGGGACAGGGTTGGGTCCCACAGATACGCAGTATTTT. Protein sequence: CASSGTGLGPTDTQYF.